One sample yielded the 16 T cell receptor beta chains listed below, sequenced in a study of T-cell memory formation after mild COVID-19. Via MiXCR, TCRdb re-called the 5' RACE reads, giving one row per CDR3 protein. The data contain approximately 89,000 distinct CDR3 sequences, roughly 25% of them singletons. The material sequenced was PBMCs or a T cell subset sorted from them (not recorded which). The receptors here all came from a man aged 18 to 29 who had mild COVID-19 (a few samples of this study predate the infection). Cell type and time point are not known.

This clonotype was picked up a small number of times. The rearrangement links TRBV5-1 to TRBJ2-3; D possibly uses TRBD1 or TRBD2 (5 bases each). Germline CDR1 is SGHRS and CDR2 is YFSETQ. V lost 4 bases, J lost 4 bases, and 19 bases lay in between. This CDR3 is 16 amino acids long. CDR3 region: CASSGAGTTVPDTQYF. For the CDR3, the DNA is TGCGCCAGCAGCGGGGCCGGGACGACGGTTCCAGATACGCAGTATTTT.

The chain recombines TRBV2 with TRBJ1-2, with 8 bases aligning to TRBD1. After removal of 10 bases from V and 4 bases from J, the junction contained 8 bases not matched to a gene. The CDR3 has 13 residues. Germline V gives CDR1 SNHLY, CDR2 FYNNEI. CDR3 DNA: TGTGCCATAATCAGGGGGCGCTTCTATGGCTACACCTTC. Translated, it gives CAIIRGRFYGYTF.

The V and J genes are TRBV12-3 or TRBV12-4 and TRBJ1-3; a possible D gene is TRBD1 (5 bases). The V end was cut by 8 bases, the J end by 0 bases, with 14 bases between. The CDR3 totals 15 residues. The CDR3: CASWGTNNSGNTIYF. The CDR3 DNA is TGTGCCAGCTGGGGGACTAACAACTCTGGAAACACCATATATTTT.

The rearrangement uses TRBV28 and TRBJ2-1; D is ambiguous. V was clipped by 7 bases and J by 5 bases, with 12 bases between them. CDR3 size: 13 residues. CDR1 and CDR2 (germline): MDHEN, SYDVKM. The CDR3 DNA is TGTGCCAGCACCAGCCTGTACGACAATGAGCAGTTCTTC. Encoded protein: CASTSLYDNEQFF.

This clonotype was seen many times. This chain connects TRBV7-6 to TRBJ2-5, with 10 bases fitting TRBD2. CDR1 SGHVS and CDR2 FNYEAQ come from the germline V gene. The CDR3 sequence is 14 residues long. With V trimmed by 6 bases and J by 5 bases, 6 bases remained unmatched. In nucleotides, the CDR3 is TGTGCCAGCAGGCTAGCGGGGGAGGTGGAGACCCAGTACTTC. This codes for CASRLAGEVETQYF.

There are a few counts of this clonotype. This rearrangement joins TRBV14 to TRBJ2-1; D is uncertain. The germline V and J ends were trimmed by 8 bases and 0 bases, with 8 bases remaining between them. In germline, CDR1 is SGHDN, CDR2 FVKESK. The CDR3 has 13 amino acids. The CDR3 DNA is TGTGCCAGCTCGAAGGGCTCCTACAATGAGCAGTTCTTC. It specifies CASSKGSYNEQFF.

This clonotype was detected a few times. V usage is TRBV3-1 and J usage is TRBJ1-5, with a weak D call TRBD1 (6 bases). CDR1 LGHDT and CDR2 YNNKEL come from the germline V gene (reference sequence). The CDR3 length is 18 residues. Trimming took 4 bases from V and 4 from J, leaving 23 bases between them. CDR3 DNA: TGTGCCAGCAGCCTCCTTACCCAGGGGCCCGACTCGAATCAGCCCCAGCATTTT. Protein product: CASSLLTQGPDSNQPQHF.

This clonotype showed up just a few times. This sequence joins TRBV4-1 and TRBJ2-7; 7 bases align to TRBD1. The CDR3 is 15 amino acids. The V and J ends lost 2 bases and 0 bases, in that order; junction bases with no gene match: 4. CDR1 MGHRA and CDR2 YSYEKL come from the germline V gene. CDR3 residues: CASSQYRGSSYEQYF. Written as DNA, the CDR3 is TGCGCCAGCAGCCAATACAGGGGAAGCTCCTACGAGCAGTACTTC.

This clonotype turned up a few times. The J gene is TRBJ2-1, the V gene TRBV29-1; 8 bases align to TRBD2. Germline lookup yields CDR1 SQVTM and CDR2 ANQGSEA. With V trimmed by 6 bases and J by 3 bases, 13 bases remained unmatched. This CDR3 has 16 residues. CDR3 in amino acids: CSVPGLDRSNYNEQFF. The CDR3, as DNA: TGCAGCGTACCGGGACTAGACAGATCGAACTACAATGAGCAGTTCTTC.

This clonotype occurred a few times. J is TRBJ1-1 and V is TRBV11-2, with D maybe TRBD1 (5 bases). The CDR3 consists of 13 residues. CDR1 is SGHAT and CDR2 is FQNNGV in the germline V gene. V was pared by 5 bases and J by 7 bases, with 14 bases between. CDR3 DNA: TGTGCCAGCAGCCCCGCGGGGGTAGGTGAAGCTTTCTTT. Translated, it gives CASSPAGVGEAFF.

This clonotype came up once. V usage is TRBV6-1 and J usage is TRBJ1-3; D is possibly TRBD1 (5 bases). V was pared by 0 bases and J by 6 bases, with 15 bases between. The CDR3 consists of 16 residues. Germline V gene lookup returns CDR1 MNHNS and CDR2 SASEGT. DNA of the CDR3: TGTGCCAGCAGTGAAGCTGGGGGGTTGAGCGCAAACACCATATATTTT. Protein product: CASSEAGGLSANTIYF.

This clonotype was recorded many times. The chain links TRBV7-9 to TRBJ2-7, with TRBD1 matching 8 bases. The CDR3 is made up of 14 amino acids. CDR1 is SEHNR, CDR2 FQNEAQ, per germline (reference sequence). V lost 5 bases, J lost 2 bases, and 5 bases stayed unmatched. CDR3 sequence (DNA): TGTGCCAGCAGCCGGACAGGGCCTACCTACGAGCAGTACTTC. Translating gives CASSRTGPTYEQYF. The whole variable domain, filled in from reference TRBV7-9 and TRBJ2-7, reads DTGVSQNPRHKITKRGQNVTFRCDPISEHNRLYWYRQTLGQGPEFLTYFQNEAQLEKSRLLSDRFSAERPKGSFSTLEIQRTEQGDSAMYLCASSRTGPTYEQYFGPGTRLTVT.

The rearrangement uses TRBV18 and TRBJ2-5; D is unclear. Trimming left V 4 bases short and J 0 bases short, with 3 bases between. Germline V gene sequence: CDR1 KGHSH, CDR2 LQKENI. This CDR3 has 12 residues. The CDR3 is CASSQYQETQYF. The DNA of the CDR3 is TGTGCCAGCTCACAGTACCAAGAGACCCAGTACTTC.

J is TRBJ1-1 and V is TRBV18; D perhaps matches TRBD1 (5 bases). The CDR3 contains 15 residues. CDR1 KGHSH and CDR2 LQKENI come from the germline V gene. V lost 0 bases to trimming and J lost 4 bases, with 12 bases between them. CDR3 amino acids: CASSPPRGAGTEAFF. The CDR3 nucleotides are TGTGCCAGCTCACCACCACGCGGGGCGGGCACTGAAGCTTTCTTT.

This clonotype was observed a few times. The V call is TRBV19, the J call TRBJ2-7, with D perhaps matching TRBD1 or TRBD2 (5 bases each). Germline loops: CDR1 LNHDA, CDR2 SQIVND (reference sequence). This CDR3 region has 13 residues. V lost 3 bases, J lost 3 bases, and 9 bases lay in between. DNA of the CDR3: TGTGCCAGTAGTATGGGACCGGGCTACGAGCAGTACTTC. Its protein is CASSMGPGYEQYF.

V gene TRBV14 combines with J gene TRBJ1-2; 7 bases align to TRBD1. This CDR3 is 15 amino acids long. CDR1 is SGHDN and CDR2 is FVKESK in the germline V gene. The V and J ends lost 0 bases and 2 bases, in that order; junction bases with no gene match: 3. The CDR3 is CASSQDLGQNYGYTF. CDR3 bases: TGTGCCAGCAGCCAAGATCTGGGACAGAACTATGGCTACACCTTC.